A selection of T cell receptor beta chains follows, all from one sample in a study of blood T cell repertoires in COVID-19. Method: immunoSEQ multiplex PCR; TCRdb's copy keeps in-frame clones and lacks some. The sample yields around 66,000 clones, about 82% seen once. Sample: peripheral blood. Receptor source: a human donor in a cohort sampled during active COVID-19. CDR3s include the opening cysteine and the closing phenylalanine or tryptophan. A D gene is named only where the DNA matches it firmly. Clone sizes are given selectively: once, few, many, or a class where the clone is expanded.

- | TRBJ2-5 | TRBV6-2/TRBV6-3 | TRBD2 | TGTGCCAGCAGTTACACTAGCGAGGCCGAGACCCAGTACTTC | CASSYTSEAETQYF
once | TRBJ1-2 | TRBV28 | - | TGTGCCAGCACCACCGAGTGGGGTAGCGGTAGTAACTATGGCTACACCTTC | CASTTEWGSGSNYGYTF
- | TRBJ2-5 | TRBV20-1 | TRBD2 | TGCAGTGCCCTAGCGGGAGAGACCCAGTACTTC | CSALAGETQYF
few | TRBJ1-1 | TRBV6-1 | - | TGTGCCAGCAGTGAAGGAGTGAGGAACACTGAAGCTTTCTTT | CASSEGVRNTEAFF
- | TRBJ1-4 | TRBV7-2 | TRBD1 | TGTGCCAGCAGCTTGCGCAGGGGGCATGAAAAACTGTTTTTT | CASSLRRGHEKLFF
- | TRBJ2-1 | TRBV7-9 | - | TGTGCCAGCAGCATTTTTTCGGACCGCTCGAGGGGGGAGCAGTTCTTC | CASSIFSDRSRGEQFF
once | TRBJ2-3 | TRBV20-1 | - | TGCAGTGCTAGTAGCAGGGTAGGCGGCACAGATACGCAGTATTTT | CSASSRVGGTDTQYF
few | TRBJ2-2 | TRBV7-2 | - | TGTGCCAGCAGCCCGCGGACTCGGAACACCGGGGAGCTGTTTTTT | CASSPRTRNTGELFF
- | TRBJ2-3 | TRBV5-4 | TRBD2 | TGTGCCAGCAGGAAGCGGGAGGGCCGGGCAGATACGCAGTATTTT | CASRKREGRADTQYF
- | TRBJ2-1 | TRBV4-2 | - | TGTGCCAGCAGCCAAGATCGAAGGAGCGATGAGCAGTTCTTC | CASSQDRRSDEQFF
- | TRBJ1-5 | TRBV24-1 | TRBD1 | TGTGCCACCAGCGCAGGGGGCAGTCAGCCCCAGCATTTT | CATSAGGSQPQHF
- | TRBJ2-1 | TRBV6-2/TRBV6-3 | - | TGTGCCAGCAGTTACGAAGCGGGCCTAACCTACAATGAGCAGTTCTTC | CASSYEAGLTYNEQFF
- | TRBJ1-2 | TRBV7-8 | - | TGTGCCAGCAGCTTAGCTCGTTTAATTACGGGCGCGGGAGGCTACACCTTC | CASSLARLITGAGGYTF
- | TRBJ2-7 | TRBV19 | TRBD1 | TGTGCCAGTAGTCCGGGACAGGGGACCGACGAGCAGTACTTC | CASSPGQGTDEQYF
- | TRBJ2-7 | TRBV27 | - | TGTGCCAGCATGACAGCCTACGAGCAGTACTTC | CASMTAYEQYF
once | TRBJ2-1 | TRBV25-1 | - | TGTGCCAGCCAGGATCTCCATCCCGCGGGGAATGAGCAGTTCTTC | CASQDLHPAGNEQFF